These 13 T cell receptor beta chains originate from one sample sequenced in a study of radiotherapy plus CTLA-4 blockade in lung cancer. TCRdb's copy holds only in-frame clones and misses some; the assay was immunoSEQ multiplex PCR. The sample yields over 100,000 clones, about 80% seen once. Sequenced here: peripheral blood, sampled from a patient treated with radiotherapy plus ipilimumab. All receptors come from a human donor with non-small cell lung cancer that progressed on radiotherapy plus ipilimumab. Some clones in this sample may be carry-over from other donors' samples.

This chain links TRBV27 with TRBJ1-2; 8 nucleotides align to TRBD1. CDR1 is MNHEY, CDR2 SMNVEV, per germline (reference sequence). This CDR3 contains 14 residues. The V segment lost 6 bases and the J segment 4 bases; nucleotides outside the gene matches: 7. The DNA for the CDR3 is TGTGCCAGCAGAGACGCAGGGGGCGTCTATGGCTACACCTTC. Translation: CASRDAGGVYGYTF.

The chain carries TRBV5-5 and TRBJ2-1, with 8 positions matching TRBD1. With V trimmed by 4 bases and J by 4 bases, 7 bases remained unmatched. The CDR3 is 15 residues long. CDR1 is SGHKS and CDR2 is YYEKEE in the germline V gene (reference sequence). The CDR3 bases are TGTGCCAGCAGCCCATCCGGGACAGGATACAATGAGCAGTTCTTC. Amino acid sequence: CASSPSGTGYNEQFF.

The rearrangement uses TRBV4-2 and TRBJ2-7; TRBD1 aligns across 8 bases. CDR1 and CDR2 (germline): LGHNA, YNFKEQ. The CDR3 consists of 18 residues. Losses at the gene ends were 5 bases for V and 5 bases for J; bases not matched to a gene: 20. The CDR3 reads CASSGRVARTGSLHEQYF. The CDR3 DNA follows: TGTGCCAGCAGCGGACGAGTAGCCCGGACAGGGAGTTTACACGAGCAGTACTTC.

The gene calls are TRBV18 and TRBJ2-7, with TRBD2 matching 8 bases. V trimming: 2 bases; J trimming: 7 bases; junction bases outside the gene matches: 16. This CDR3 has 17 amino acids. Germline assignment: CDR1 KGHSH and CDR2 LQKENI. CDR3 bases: TGTGCCAGCTCACCATTCCTCCGGGGGGGATCTACGCTGGAGCAGTACTTC. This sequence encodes CASSPFLRGGSTLEQYF.

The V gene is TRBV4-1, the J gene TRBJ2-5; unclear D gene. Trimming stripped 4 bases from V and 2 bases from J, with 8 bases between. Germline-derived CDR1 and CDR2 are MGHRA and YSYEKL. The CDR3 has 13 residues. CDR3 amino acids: CASSPSSQETQYF. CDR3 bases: TGCGCCAGCAGCCCTAGTAGTCAAGAGACCCAGTACTTC.

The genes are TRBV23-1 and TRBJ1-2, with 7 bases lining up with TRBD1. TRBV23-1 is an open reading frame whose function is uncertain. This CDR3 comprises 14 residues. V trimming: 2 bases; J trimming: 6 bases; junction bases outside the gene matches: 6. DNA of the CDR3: TGCGCCAGCAGTCAAGACTGGACAGGAGATGGCTACACCTTC. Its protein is CASSQDWTGDGYTF.

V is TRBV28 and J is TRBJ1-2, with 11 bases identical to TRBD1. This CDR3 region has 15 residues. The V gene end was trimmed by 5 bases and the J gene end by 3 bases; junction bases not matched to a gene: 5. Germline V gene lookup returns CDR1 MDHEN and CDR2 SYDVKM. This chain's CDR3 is CASSPGQGGHYGYTF. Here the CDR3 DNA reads TGTGCCAGCAGTCCGGGACAGGGGGGTCACTATGGCTACACCTTC.

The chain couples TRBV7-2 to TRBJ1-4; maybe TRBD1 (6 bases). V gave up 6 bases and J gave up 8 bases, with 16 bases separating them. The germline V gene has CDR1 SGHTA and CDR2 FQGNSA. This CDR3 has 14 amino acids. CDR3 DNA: TGTGCCAGCAGGGATACAGGGAGGGGAGAAAAACTGTTTTTT. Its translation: CASRDTGRGEKLFF.

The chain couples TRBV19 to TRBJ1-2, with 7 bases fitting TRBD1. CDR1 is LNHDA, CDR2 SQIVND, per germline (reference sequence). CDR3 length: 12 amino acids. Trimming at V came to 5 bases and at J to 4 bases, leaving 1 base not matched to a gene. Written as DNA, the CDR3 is TGTGCCAGTAGTGACAGGGTCTATGGCTACACCTTC. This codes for CASSDRVYGYTF.

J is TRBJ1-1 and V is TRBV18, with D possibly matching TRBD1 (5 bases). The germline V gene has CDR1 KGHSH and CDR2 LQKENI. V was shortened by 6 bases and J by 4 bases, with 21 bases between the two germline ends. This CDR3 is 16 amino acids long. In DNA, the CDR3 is TGTGCCAGCTCCCAGAGGGGAACCACCCCCGGCACTGAAGCTTTCTTT. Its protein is CASSQRGTTPGTEAFF. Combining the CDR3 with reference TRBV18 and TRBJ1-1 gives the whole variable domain NAGVMQNPRHLVRRRGQEARLRCSPMKGHSHVYWYRQLPEEGLKFMVYLQKENIIDESGMPKERFSAEFPKEGPSILRIQQVVRGDSAAYFCASSQRGTTPGTEAFFGQGTRLTVV.

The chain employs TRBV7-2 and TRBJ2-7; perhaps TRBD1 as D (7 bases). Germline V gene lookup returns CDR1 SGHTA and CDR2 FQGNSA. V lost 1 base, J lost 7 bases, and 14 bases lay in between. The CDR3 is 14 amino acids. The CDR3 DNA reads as TGTGCCAGCAGCTTAGGGAGGGGGCTGAGGGAGCAGTACTTC. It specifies CASSLGRGLREQYF. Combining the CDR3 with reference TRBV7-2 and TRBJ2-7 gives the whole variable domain GAGVSQSPSNKVTEKGKDVELRCDPISGHTALYWYRQSLGQGLEFLIYFQGNSAPDKSGLPSDRFSAERTGGSVSTLTIQRTQQEDSAVYLCASSLGRGLREQYFGPGTRLTVT.

CDR3 in amino acids: CASTPVPDTQYF. The CDR3 DNA is TGCGCCAGCACCCCGGTCCCAGATACGCAGTATTTT. The rearrangement links TRBV10-2 to TRBJ2-3; D unclear. Germline CDR1 WSHSY, CDR2 SAAADI. The CDR3 is 12 amino acids. V lost 7 bases, J lost 4 bases, and 9 bases lay in between.

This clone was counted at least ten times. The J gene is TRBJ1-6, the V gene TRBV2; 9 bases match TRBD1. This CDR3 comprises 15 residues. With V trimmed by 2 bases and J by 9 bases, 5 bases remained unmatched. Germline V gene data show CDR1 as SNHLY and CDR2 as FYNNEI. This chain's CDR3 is CASSERGTGLSPLHF. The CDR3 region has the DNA TGTGCCAGCAGTGAACGGGGGACAGGGCTTTCACCCCTCCACTTT.